This record looks at one T cell receptor (beta chain) sequence and its context. In the source study's methods: Estimates of nucleated cell counts were drawn from the amplification of reference gene primers. Here immunoSEQ multiplex PCR was the method, and the copy in TCRdb shows in-frame clones only, minus some. That table gives V, J and clone size, and the DNA gave D and trimming. The table shows a few hundred thousand clones, with roughly 88% occurring only once. These data belong to a study of blood T cell repertoires in COVID-19. In the study overall: Spain, Italy and the United States supplied samples that represented acute and convalescent COVID-19.

Donors in Cohort 3 who had recovered were those with two negative PCRs, healthcare professional clearance, or resolution of their symptoms. The CDR3 loop spans 20 amino acids. This receptor was obtained from a man aged 25 to 45 who had recovered from COVID-19. The chain combines TRBV12-2 with TRBJ1-5. TRBV12-2 is shown as a pseudogene. The sample comprised PBMCs or T cells enriched from blood (not recorded which). The CDR3 loop reads CASRLGGSGRRSYSNQPQHF. DNA for the CDR3: TGTGCAAGTCGCTTAGGAGGAAGTGGGAGAAGGTCTTATAGCAATCAGCCCCAGCATTTT.